This T cell receptor beta chain was identified during a study of shared clonotypes between healthy human individuals. Study in general: Sampling drew on donors who were a couple of women and a few men aged 18 to 49. Study results and limitations: Expectations were that clonotype sharing among donors would be affected by sequencing depth. About 5% of naive CD4 clonotypes were shared across a handful of donors.

The repertoire was sequenced with immunoSEQ multiplex PCR; TCRdb's copy has only in-frame clones and lacks some. The sample holds roughly 1 million clones, around 82% seen once. The CDR3 is 12 amino acids. Trimming removed 0 bases at V and 4 bases at J, with 4 bases between. Germline loops: CDR1 SGDLS, CDR2 YYNGEE. Turning to this clone: Its antigen is as yet unknown. This CDR3 is also generated by other DNA sequences in the sample.

This TCR was recovered from a man between 18 and 35 years old in good health. Some clones in this sample may be carry-over from other donors' samples. Specimen: memory CD4+ T cells from PBMCs. The sample's subset: CD45RA-negative fraction. This chain uses TRBV9 with TRBJ1-2; no reliable D call. The CDR3 loop is CASSVDSYGYTF. Here the CDR3 DNA reads TGTGCCAGCAGCGTAGACAGCTATGGCTACACCTTC.